The 20 T cell receptor beta chains listed next were all sequenced from one sample in a study of response to subunit inactivated influenza vaccine. TCRdb reprocessed the RT-PCR reads with MiXCR, giving one entry per CDR3 protein. The data hold 500,000 to 750,000 distinct CDR3 sequences, with approximately 14% observed a single time. Material: PBMCs from blood, obtained 11 to 12 days after vaccination. These TCRs come from a man aged 45-65 years who received an inactivated influenza vaccine.

The V gene is TRBV19, the J gene TRBJ1-4, with D perhaps matching TRBD1 (5 bases). The CDR3 totals 16 residues. The V and J ends lost 10 bases and 3 bases respectively, with 21 bases between them. CDR1 is LNHDA, CDR2 SQIVND, per germline (reference sequence). Here the CDR3 reads CATSLGRGRSNEKLFF. CDR3 in DNA: TGTGCCACCAGCTTGGGGCGCGGAAGGTCTAATGAAAAACTGTTTTTT.

This clonotype was found once. This rearrangement joins TRBV7-3 to TRBJ2-1; TRBD1 is a possible D gene (6 bases). V lost 5 bases to trimming and J lost 8 bases, with 13 bases between them. CDR1 is SGHTA, CDR2 FQGTGA, per germline. The length of the CDR3 is 13 residues. The CDR3 here is CASSGTGRDEQFF. The CDR3 DNA follows: TGTGCCAGCAGCGGCACAGGGAGAGATGAGCAGTTCTTC.

The CDR3 is CASSLAAAFFYGYTF. The CDR3 nucleotides read TGTGCCAGCAGCTTGGCCGCGGCCTTTTTCTATGGCTACACCTTC. The rearrangement links TRBV5-8 to TRBJ1-2; D is unresolved. The V end lost 0 bases, the J end lost 4 bases, and 13 bases lay between the germline ends. This CDR3 is 15 amino acids long. Germline values: CDR1 SGHTS, CDR2 YDEGEE.

Only one count was recorded for this clonotype. V gene TRBV7-9 combines with J gene TRBJ2-7; 8 bases agree with TRBD1. The CDR3 runs to 16 residues. With 3 bases clipped from V and 5 bases from J, the junction kept 12 bases outside the gene matches. CDR1 and CDR2 from the germline V gene are SEHNR and FQNEAQ (reference sequence). CDR3 loop: CASSFYGTGSRNEQYF. CDR3 coding DNA: TGTGCCAGCAGCTTCTACGGGACAGGTTCGAGGAACGAGCAGTACTTC.

The sample holds a few counts of this clonotype. The chain uses TRBV7-6 and TRBJ2-7, with 9 bases lining up with TRBD1. Germline-derived CDR1 and CDR2 are SGHVS and FNYEAQ. This CDR3 is built from 13 residues. J was trimmed by 6 bases and V by 0 bases; bases with no gene match: 0. The CDR3 loop is CASSLAQGAEQYF. In DNA form, the CDR3 reads TGTGCCAGCAGCTTAGCACAGGGGGCCGAGCAGTACTTC.

V is TRBV4-3 and J is TRBJ2-3; D remains ambiguous. Germline values: CDR1 LGHNA, CDR2 YSLEER. V gave up 3 bases and J gave up 4 bases, with 8 bases separating them. The length of the CDR3 is 13 residues. The CDR3 region is CASSHQDADTQYF. The DNA for the CDR3 is TGCGCCAGCAGCCACCAAGATGCAGATACGCAGTATTTT.

This clonotype was detected a few times. Written as DNA, the CDR3 is TGTGCCAGCAGCTTGATTAGCGGGGGGGAGACCCAGTACTTC. As protein: CASSLISGGETQYF. This rearrangement joins TRBV5-6 to TRBJ2-5; 10 bases match TRBD2. Germline assignment: CDR1 SGHDT and CDR2 YYEEEE. CDR3 size: 14 residues. The junction had 2 bases not matched to a gene; V was cut back by 1 base and J by 5 bases.

In this sample, this clonotype turned up once. J is TRBJ2-1 and V is TRBV2; 12 positions agree with TRBD2. Germline CDR1 is SNHLY and CDR2 is FYNNEI. The V segment lost 3 bases and the J segment 8 bases; nucleotides outside the gene matches: 8. This CDR3 has 16 amino acids. The DNA of the CDR3 is TGTGCCAGCAGTGAGTGGCTAGCGGGAGGGGCTGATGAGCAGTTCTTC. Protein product: CASSEWLAGGADEQFF.

This clonotype was counted ten times or more. The chain employs TRBV20-1 and TRBJ2-1; D gene uncertain. Germline V CDR1 and CDR2: DFQATT, SNEGSKA (reference sequence). Trimming removed 5 bases at V and 4 bases at J, with 9 bases between. This CDR3 is built from 12 residues. CDR3 amino acids: CSAGIPYNEQFF. The CDR3 DNA reads as TGCAGTGCTGGGATCCCATACAATGAGCAGTTCTTC.

This clonotype turned up a few times. The CDR3 loop reads CAWSVKGTYNSPLHF. DNA for the CDR3: TGTGCCTGGAGTGTGAAAGGGACCTATAATTCACCCCTCCACTTT. The chain carries TRBV30 and TRBJ1-6, with D unresolved. The V gene's germline CDR1 is GTSNPN and CDR2 SVGIG (reference sequence). Trimming removed 0 bases from V and 2 bases from J, with 8 bases in between. CDR3 length: 15 residues.

The genes are TRBV6-5 and TRBJ2-7; perhaps TRBD1 as D (6 bases). The CDR3 is 16 amino acids. V lost 0 bases to trimming and J lost 0 bases, with 12 bases between them. Germline V CDR1 and CDR2: MNHEY, SVGAGI. CDR3 nucleotides: TGTGCCAGCAGTTACTCCGGGACAACCCGCTCCTACGAGCAGTACTTC. It codes for CASSYSGTTRSYEQYF.

This clonotype was picked up a small number of times. The V and J genes are TRBV12-3 or TRBV12-4 and TRBJ2-1; 9 nucleotides line up with TRBD2. V trimming: 6 bases; J trimming: 9 bases; junction bases outside the gene matches: 6. The CDR3 length is 13 residues. As DNA, the CDR3 is TGTGCCAGCAGCCGGCGGGAGGGTGGTGAGCAGTTCTTC. Translation gives CASSRREGGEQFF.

This clonotype was counted a few times. V usage is TRBV3-1 and J usage is TRBJ1-2, with no clear D. V shed 1 base and J shed 2 bases, with 14 bases lying between them. This CDR3 region has 16 residues. CDR1 is LGHDT, CDR2 YNNKEL, per germline (reference sequence). Written as DNA, the CDR3 is TGTGCCAGCAGCCAAGTAGCCGGGCGGGGAAACTATGGCTACACCTTC. Protein product: CASSQVAGRGNYGYTF.

V is TRBV29-1 and J is TRBJ1-1, with no clear D. The CDR3 totals 12 residues. V lost 0 bases, J lost 7 bases, and 9 bases lay in between. Germline V gene lookup returns CDR1 SQVTM and CDR2 ANQGSEA. The CDR3 region has the DNA TGCAGCGTTGAAGATCGAGGCAGTGAAGCTTTCTTT. This encodes CSVEDRGSEAFF. The full variable domain, rest sourced from reference TRBV29-1 and TRBJ1-1, is SAVISQKPSRDICQRGTSLTIQCQVDSQVTMMFWYRQQPGQSLTLIATANQGSEATYESGFVIDKFPISRPNLTFSTLTVSNMSPEDSSIYLCSVEDRGSEAFFGQGTRLTVV.

This clonotype came up a few times. The chain uses TRBV9 and TRBJ1-1; a possible D gene is TRBD1 (6 bases). Trimming pared 3 bases from V and 5 bases from J, leaving 8 bases between. The CDR3 covers 12 residues. CDR1 is SGDLS, CDR2 YYNGEE, per germline. The CDR3 DNA sequence: TGTGCCAGCAGCGCCGGGACAACTGAAGCTTTCTTT. Protein sequence: CASSAGTTEAFF.

This clonotype was found a few times. The chain is built from TRBV11-3 and TRBJ2-1, with TRBD2 identical over 8 bases. The CDR3 runs 16 residues. Germline assignment: CDR1 SGHNT and CDR2 YENEEA. After removal of 0 bases from V and 5 bases from J, the junction contained 6 bases not matched to a gene. CDR3 region: CASSLESGRAHNEQFF. As DNA, the CDR3 is TGTGCCAGCAGCTTAGAGTCCGGGAGGGCCCACAATGAGCAGTTCTTC.

The V gene is TRBV10-2, the J gene TRBJ2-6, with 7 bases fitting TRBD1. J gave up 1 base and V 6 bases, and 12 bases lay outside the gene matches. The CDR3 is 18 residues long. Germline V gene sequence: CDR1 WSHSY, CDR2 SAAADI. This CDR3 reads CASRVPGQQVSGANVLTF. The CDR3 coding sequence is TGCGCCAGCAGAGTGCCGGGACAGCAAGTATCTGGGGCCAACGTCCTGACTTTC.

The genes are TRBV4-3 and TRBJ2-5; possibly TRBD1 for D (6 bases). This CDR3 spans 15 amino acids. Germline V gives CDR1 LGHNA, CDR2 YSLEER. Trimming cost V 3 bases and J 1 base, with 12 bases left between them. This CDR3 is CASSQDGQPQETQYF. The CDR3 region has the DNA TGCGCCAGCAGCCAGGATGGACAGCCCCAAGAGACCCAGTACTTC.

The chain carries TRBV5-1 and TRBJ2-2; TRBD2 matches at 8 bases. CDR1 is SGHRS and CDR2 is YFSETQ in the germline V gene. The V segment lost 0 bases and the J segment 7 bases; nucleotides outside the gene matches: 11. The CDR3 consists of 17 residues. Written as DNA, the CDR3 is TGCGCCAGCAGCTTGGCCGGGAGGGCGACAAGTCTCGGGGAGCTGTTTTTT. Translating it yields CASSLAGRATSLGELFF.

J is TRBJ1-3 and V is TRBV11-2; D gene ambiguous. The V end lost 2 bases, the J end lost 0 bases, and 8 bases lay between the germline ends. Germline assignment: CDR1 SGHAT and CDR2 FQNNGV. The CDR3 covers 15 residues. CDR3 nucleotide sequence: TGTGCCAGCAGCTTAAGTGAGGGCTCTGGAAACACCATATATTTT. Its translation is CASSLSEGSGNTIYF.